This record covers a single TCR beta chain. Its antigen is still unknown. This sample was taken from a study of shared clonotypes between healthy human individuals. CD8 cells regarded as naive lacked CD45RO, were positively chosen for CCR7, and omitted terminally differentiated effector memory CD45RA+ cells. The CDR3 consists of 16 residues. Trimming cost V 0 bases and J 1 base, with 13 bases left between them. Germline CDR1 KGHSH, CDR2 LQKENI. At deep level, the assay was performed. Assay: immunoSEQ multiplex PCR; the TCRdb copy retains only in-frame clones and omits some. The profile shows approximately 2,000,000 clones, 85% to 95% of them singletons. The study, taken as a whole, reports: For naive CD4 cells, 4.5% to 6.5% of clonotypes were shared across a handful of donors. Sampling covered nothing but blood. Tissue TCR repertoires likely differ from those found in blood.

The chain links TRBV18 to TRBJ2-7; maybe TRBD1 (5 bases). The sequence was collected from a man younger than 35 in good health. Some clones in this sample may be carry-over from other donors' samples. The sample taken for sequencing was naive CD8+ T cells from PBMCs. For the CDR3, the DNA is TGTGCCAGCTCACCACCGTTGCAGGGCAGGTCCTACGAGCAGTACTTC. Protein sequence: CASSPPLQGRSYEQYF. Drawing the rest from reference TRBV18 and TRBJ2-7, the complete variable domain is NAGVMQNPRHLVRRRGQEARLRCSPMKGHSHVYWYRQLPEEGLKFMVYLQKENIIDESGMPKERFSAEFPKEGPSILRIQQVVRGDSAAYFCASSPPLQGRSYEQYFGPGTRLTVT.